Following are 28 T cell receptor beta chains from one sample sequenced in a study of cytomegalovirus exposure and HLA in healthy donors. Primers included in the PCR were 60 Vbeta and 13 Jbeta primers. Libraries were prepared by immunoSEQ multiplex PCR; TCRdb keeps only in-frame clonotypes and omits some of them. Among 100,000 to 150,000 clones listed, 65% to 75% were seen once. Sequencing was done on a sample of PBMCs. The receptor source for this set is a man in his forties or fifties in good health and CMV-seropositive.

This chain uses TRBV2 with TRBJ1-3, with a weak D call TRBD1 (6 bases). There are 15 residues in the CDR3. Deletions cut 6 bases from V and 0 bases from J, with 12 bases between. Germline assignment: CDR1 SNHLY and CDR2 FYNNEI. The CDR3 sequence is CASSSDRSSGNTIYF. The DNA of the CDR3 is TGTGCCAGCAGCTCCGACAGGAGCTCTGGAAACACCATATATTTT.

This clone was detected only once. The chain combines TRBV19 with TRBJ2-5, with 10 nucleotides matching TRBD1. The CDR3 has 15 residues. Germline CDR1 is LNHDA and CDR2 is SQIVND (reference sequence). V was clipped by 8 bases and J by 5 bases; unmatched bases: 11. CDR3 coding DNA: TGTGCCAGTTCGATGAGGGACAGGGGAGAGGAGACCCAGTACTTC. As protein: CASSMRDRGEETQYF.

V and J are TRBV6-1 and TRBJ1-4; unclear D gene. V was cut by 7 bases and J by 4 bases, with 13 bases left in between. CDR1 and CDR2 (germline): MNHNS, SASEGT. The CDR3 has 14 residues. CDR3 region: CASIGGVINEKLFF. The CDR3 coding sequence is TGTGCCAGCATAGGAGGAGTAATTAATGAAAAACTGTTTTTT.

The chain employs TRBV27 and TRBJ1-5; TRBD1 is a possible D gene (5 bases). V was clipped by 5 bases and J by 3 bases, with 14 bases between them. CDR1 and CDR2 (germline): MNHEY, SMNVEV (reference sequence). The CDR3 runs to 15 residues. CDR3 loop: CASSHDSGVNQPQHF. Written as DNA, the CDR3 is TGTGCCAGCAGTCACGACAGTGGTGTCAATCAGCCCCAGCATTTT.

The rearrangement links TRBV9 to TRBJ2-7; 12 positions match TRBD1. The CDR3 is made up of 15 amino acids. Germline V lookup: CDR1 SGDLS, CDR2 YYNGEE. Germline trimming cut 0 bases from V and 6 bases from J; bases unmatched to any gene: 4. The CDR3 sequence: CASSVAMGQGAEQYF. Here the CDR3 DNA reads TGTGCCAGCAGCGTAGCTATGGGACAGGGGGCCGAGCAGTACTTC.

This clone was recorded only once. This sequence joins TRBV4-1 and TRBJ1-3; D not resolved. This CDR3 spans 16 amino acids. V gave up 5 bases and J gave up 0 bases, with 14 bases separating them. Germline CDR1 is MGHRA and CDR2 is YSYEKL. CDR3 in amino acids: CASSDFVRRSGNTIYF. In DNA, the CDR3 is TGCGCCAGCAGCGACTTCGTTCGGCGCTCTGGAAACACCATATATTTT.

The V call is TRBV10-3, the J call TRBJ1-2, with TRBD1 as a possible D gene (5 bases). This CDR3 spans 14 amino acids. Germline V gives CDR1 ENHRY, CDR2 SYGVKD. Trimming stripped 0 bases from V and 7 bases from J, with 12 bases between. CDR3 DNA sequence: TGTGCCATCAGTGAGTCGGAGGGGCGCGGTGGCTACACCTTC. Translated, it gives CAISESEGRGGYTF.

This chain links TRBV29-1 with TRBJ1-1, with D hard to call. The length of the CDR3 is 12 residues. V was shortened by 0 bases and J by 7 bases, with 9 bases between the two germline ends. The V gene's germline CDR1 is SQVTM and CDR2 ANQGSEA. The CDR3 nucleotides are TGCAGCGTTGAAGATGAGGGCAGTGAAGCTTTCTTT. Its translation is CSVEDEGSEAFF.

This clone was seen only once. This chain links TRBV2 with TRBJ2-2; 9 nucleotides align to TRBD2. The CDR3 extends over 16 amino acids. Trimming removed 5 bases from V and 0 bases from J; junction bases left unmatched: 4. Germline V gives CDR1 SNHLY, CDR2 FYNNEI. CDR3 region: CASSFSGGANTGELFF. The CDR3 DNA is TGTGCCAGCAGTTTTAGCGGGGGCGCGAACACCGGGGAGCTGTTTTTT. Full variable domain (missing parts from reference TRBV2 and TRBJ2-2): EPEVTQTPSHQVTQMGQEVILRCVPISNHLYFYWYRQILGQKVEFLVSFYNNEISEKSEIFDDQFSVERPDGSNFTLKIRSTKLEDSAMYFCASSFSGGANTGELFFGEGSRLTVL.

This clone came up a few times. The rearrangement uses TRBV14 and TRBJ1-1; TRBD1 aligns across 7 bases. Germline lookup yields CDR1 SGHDN and CDR2 FVKESK. There are 12 residues in the CDR3. V was pared by 3 bases and J by 11 bases, with 6 bases of the junction left unmatched. The CDR3 here is CASSHPDRPAFF. CDR3 bases: TGTGCCAGCAGCCATCCGGACAGGCCCGCTTTCTTT.

This sequence joins TRBV2 and TRBJ1-4; TRBD1 aligns across 8 bases. This CDR3 region has 15 residues. Trimming cost V 7 bases and J 8 bases; bases outside gene matches: 12. Germline V gene lookup returns CDR1 SNHLY and CDR2 FYNNEI. In nucleotides, the CDR3 is TGTGCCAGCATGCCCGGACAGGGTTGGTTGGAAAAACTGTTTTTT. It yields the protein CASMPGQGWLEKLFF.

This chain connects TRBV7-9 to TRBJ2-3; a weak D match, TRBD2 (5 bases). The germline V gene has CDR1 SEHNR and CDR2 FQNEAQ (reference sequence). Trimming took off 7 bases at V and 3 bases at J, with 17 bases between the two ends. The CDR3 is made up of 15 amino acids. CDR3 in DNA: TGTGCCAGCACCTCCTCACAGAGCGGTACAGATACGCAGTATTTT. This gives the protein CASTSSQSGTDTQYF.

This clone was picked up a small number of times. The V and J genes are TRBV7-3 and TRBJ2-1; tentatively, D is TRBD2 (7 bases). Trimming cost V 5 bases and J 2 bases, with 13 bases left between them. This CDR3 has 15 amino acids. The V gene's germline CDR1 is SGHTA and CDR2 FQGTGA. The CDR3 sequence is CASSQGRVTYNEQFF. The CDR3, as DNA: TGTGCCAGCAGCCAGGGGAGGGTGACCTACAATGAGCAGTTCTTC.

A few counts support this clone. The chain links TRBV6-5 to TRBJ1-5, with D possibly being TRBD1 (6 bases). CDR1 is MNHEY, CDR2 SVGAGI, per germline. Trimming removed 10 bases at V and 3 bases at J, with 16 bases between. The CDR3 spans 14 residues. The CDR3 coding sequence is TGTGCCACCGCCAGACAGGAAGCCAATCAGCCCCAGCATTTT. Protein product: CATARQEANQPQHF.

The V gene is TRBV19, the J gene TRBJ2-1; D might be TRBD2 (6 bases). Germline V gene data show CDR1 as LNHDA and CDR2 as SQIVND (reference sequence). The V and J ends lost 1 base and 12 bases respectively, with 19 bases between them. This CDR3 has 15 amino acids. The CDR3 reads CASSIGGSGRDRQFF. The CDR3 nucleotides read TGTGCCAGTAGTATAGGGGGCTCTGGGCGGGATAGGCAGTTCTTC.

The chain links TRBV5-5 to TRBJ2-3; weak D call: TRBD2 (5 bases). Germline V gene data show CDR1 as SGHKS and CDR2 as YYEKEE (reference sequence). This CDR3 comprises 12 residues. The ends were cut back, 3 bases at V and 6 bases at J, with 8 bases in the middle. In DNA, the CDR3 is TGTGCCAGCAGCTCCGTAGCGGATACGCAGTATTTT. Its protein is CASSSVADTQYF.

This chain links TRBV15 with TRBJ1-5; D gene uncertain. The germline V gene encodes CDR1 LNHNV and CDR2 YYDKDF (reference sequence). V lost 0 bases, J lost 1 base, and 7 bases lay in between. The CDR3 extends over 15 amino acids. CDR3 residues: CATSRDRISNQPQHF. DNA of the CDR3: TGTGCCACCAGCAGAGACAGAATAAGCAATCAGCCCCAGCATTTT.

V gene TRBV7-3 combines with J gene TRBJ2-5; D gene uncertain. Germline CDR1 SGHTA, CDR2 FQGTGA. The CDR3 is made up of 14 amino acids. Trimming stripped 1 base from V and 2 bases from J, with 8 bases between. The CDR3 nucleotides are TGTGCCAGCAGCTTAATACCAGTTCAAGAGACCCAGTACTTC. Amino acids: CASSLIPVQETQYF.

This CDR3 reads CASGPAQYNEQFF. Written as DNA, the CDR3 is TGTGCCAGCGGCCCGGCACAGTACAATGAGCAGTTCTTC. J is TRBJ2-1 and V is TRBV2; D gene unclear. The CDR3 contains 13 residues. V lost 8 bases and J 4 bases, leaving 12 bases between the germline ends. Germline CDR1 SNHLY, CDR2 FYNNEI. Full variable domain (remainder filled in from reference TRBV2 and TRBJ2-1): EPEVTQTPSHQVTQMGQEVILRCVPISNHLYFYWYRQILGQKVEFLVSFYNNEISEKSEIFDDQFSVERPDGSNFTLKIRSTKLEDSAMYFCASGPAQYNEQFFGPGTRLTVL.

The rearrangement joins TRBV5-1 to TRBJ2-7, with D tentatively TRBD1 (6 bases). Trimming pared 2 bases from V and 5 bases from J, leaving 20 bases between. The CDR3 spans 16 residues. Germline V gene sequence: CDR1 SGHRS, CDR2 YFSETQ. CDR3 residues: CASSLAGTRAPNEQYF. CDR3 sequence (DNA): TGCGCCAGCAGCTTAGCCGGGACAAGGGCCCCCAACGAGCAGTACTTC.

This clone was recorded only once. The chain has TRBV2 and TRBJ2-1; D is unresolved. This CDR3 has 10 residues. CDR1 is SNHLY and CDR2 is FYNNEI in the germline V gene. V was cut by 4 bases and J by 10 bases, with 5 bases left in between. The CDR3: CASSVEEQFF. The CDR3 bases are TGTGCCAGCAGTGTAGAGGAGCAGTTCTTC.

The chain links TRBV30 to TRBJ1-1; 7 positions match TRBD1. The length of the CDR3 is 16 residues. The trim removed 1 base at V and 0 bases at J, leaving 8 bases unmatched. The V gene's germline CDR1 is GTSNPN and CDR2 SVGIG (reference sequence). The CDR3 coding sequence is TGTGCCTGGAGTGGGGGGACAGTAGGGATGAACACTGAAGCTTTCTTT. Protein sequence: CAWSGGTVGMNTEAFF.

This clone was counted a few times. The chain recombines TRBV18 with TRBJ1-4, with 8 positions matching TRBD1. This CDR3 contains 18 residues. J lost 2 bases, V lost 4 bases, and 12 bases had no gene match. Germline CDR1 reads KGHSH; CDR2 reads LQKENI. Written as DNA, the CDR3 is TGTGCCAGCTCACGAGGGAGAACAGGGGGGTCGACTAATGAAAAACTGTTTTTT. This sequence encodes CASSRGRTGGSTNEKLFF. The variable domain in full, completed from reference TRBV18 and TRBJ1-4, reads NAGVMQNPRHLVRRRGQEARLRCSPMKGHSHVYWYRQLPEEGLKFMVYLQKENIIDESGMPKERFSAEFPKEGPSILRIQQVVRGDSAAYFCASSRGRTGGSTNEKLFFGSGTQLSVL.

The J gene is TRBJ2-2, the V gene TRBV10-3, with TRBD2 identical over 9 bases. The CDR3 has 16 amino acids. Germline lookup yields CDR1 ENHRY and CDR2 SYGVKD. V gave up 7 bases and J gave up 3 bases; unmatched junction bases: 9. CDR3 DNA sequence: TGTGCCATCAAGTTTGGCGGGGGGGCCGACACCGGGGAGCTGTTTTTT. Translated, it gives CAIKFGGGADTGELFF.

The chain is built from TRBV11-2 and TRBJ2-7; TRBD1 aligns across 7 bases. Per the germline V gene, CDR1 is SGHAT and CDR2 is FQNNGV. Trimming cost V 6 bases and J 0 bases; bases outside gene matches: 11. The length of the CDR3 is 16 residues. CDR3 bases: TGTGCCAGCAGATACACATCGGGACAGCCCTCCTACGAGCAGTACTTC. This sequence encodes CASRYTSGQPSYEQYF.

This clone came up a few times. The V and J genes are TRBV5-6 and TRBJ1-2, with 10 positions matching TRBD1. The ends lost 4 bases at V and 2 bases at J; junction bases unmatched: 5. Germline assignment: CDR1 SGHDT and CDR2 YYEEEE. CDR3 length: 15 amino acids. CDR3 region: CASSPQDRGNYGYTF. The CDR3, as DNA: TGTGCCAGCAGCCCGCAGGACAGGGGGAACTATGGCTACACCTTC. Supplemented by reference TRBV5-6 and TRBJ1-2, the full variable domain reads DAGVTQSPTHLIKTRGQQVTLRCSPKSGHDTVSWYQQALGQGPQFIFQYYEEEERQRGNFPDRFSGHQFPNYSSELNVNALLLGDSALYLCASSPQDRGNYGYTFGSGTRLTVV.

This chain joins TRBV7-6 and TRBJ1-1, with 8 bases matching TRBD1. J gave up 5 bases and V 4 bases, and 18 bases lay outside the gene matches. The CDR3 extends over 18 amino acids. In germline, CDR1 is SGHVS, CDR2 FNYEAQ. CDR3 residues: CASSSYRTGTGSWTEAFF. The CDR3 nucleotides read TGTGCCAGCAGCTCATACCGGACAGGGACGGGTAGTTGGACTGAAGCTTTCTTT.

The chain employs TRBV5-1 and TRBJ2-7; D is unresolved. The germline gives CDR1 SGHRS, CDR2 YFSETQ. The CDR3 covers 12 residues. Between the trimmed V and J ends, which lost 0 bases and 7 bases, there was a span of 8 bases. The CDR3 protein is CASSLVGVEQYF. The CDR3 nucleotides read TGCGCCAGCAGCTTGGTTGGAGTAGAGCAGTACTTC.